Listed below are T cell receptor beta chains from one sample, sequenced in a study of T cell responses to AZD1222 COVID-19 vaccine. TCRdb keeps only in-frame clones here, not all; method: immunoSEQ multiplex PCR. The sample lists 120,000 to 150,000 clones; 92% were seen once. This specimen was peripheral blood, taken 28 days after the second AZD1222 dose. All receptors come from an adult who received the AZD1222 COVID-19 vaccine. Both conserved end residues are part of each CDR3. D genes are given only for firm matches. Some rows have no size entry. The others give once, few or many, or a class for an expanded clone.

TRBJ2-7 once - 14 TRBV19 TGTGCCAGTAGTTACCGAGGACTGGACTACGAGCAGTACTTC CASSYRGLDYEQYF
TRBJ1-2 - - 13 TRBV19 TGTGCCAGTAGTATAGGCATCCCGTATGGCTACACCTTC CASSIGIPYGYTF
TRBJ2-1 - - 13 TRBV18 TGTGCCAGCTCACCACCCTCGTACAATGAGCAGTTCTTC CASSPPSYNEQFF
TRBJ2-7 - - 11 TRBV20-1 TGCAGTGCCCCCATCGCCTACGAGCAGTACTTC CSAPIAYEQYF
TRBJ2-5 - TRBD1 18 TRBV29-1 TGCAGCTATGCCCTCCCAGGGACAGGGGCCCAGTGGGAAGAGACCCAGTACTTC CSYALPGTGAQWEETQYF
TRBJ1-2 - - 12 TRBV18 TGTGCCAGCTCATCCGTAAGCTATGGCTACACCTTC CASSSVSYGYTF
TRBJ2-2 few TRBD2 16 TRBV4-2 TGTGCCAGCAGCCTGAACGCGGGAGTATCCACCGGGGAGCTGTTTTTT CASSLNAGVSTGELFF
TRBJ1-6 - - 13 TRBV9 TGTGCCAGCAGCGCCACAGGGTATTCACCCCTCCACTTT CASSATGYSPLHF
TRBJ2-3 - TRBD2 17 TRBV4-2 TGTGCCAGCAGCCAAGATTCCCTAGCGGGAGCCGGAGATACGCAGTATTTT CASSQDSLAGAGDTQYF
TRBJ2-3 - TRBD1 12 TRBV7-2 TGTGCCAGCAGCTTACCGGGACAGGGAGGAGCCTTT CASSLPGQGGAF
TRBJ1-3 - TRBD1 14 TRBV6-5 TGTGCCAGCAGGGACAGGGGCTCTGGAAACACCATATATTTT CASRDRGSGNTIYF
TRBJ2-7 - - 13 TRBV19 TGTGCCAGTAGTATCTCAGTCTCCTACGAGCAGTACTTC CASSISVSYEQYF
TRBJ1-1 - - 13 TRBV12-3/TRBV12-4 TGTGCCAGCATGGGGAGATTGAACACTGAAGCTTTCTTT CASMGRLNTEAFF
TRBJ1-2 once - 12 TRBV7-2 TGTGCCAGCAGCTTTCTTCCAGAGGGCTACACCTTC CASSFLPEGYTF
TRBJ2-1 - TRBD2 17 TRBV6-2/TRBV6-3 TGTGCCAGCAGTTCCCGCAGCGCTAGCGGGACCTACAATGAGCAGTTCTTC CASSSRSASGTYNEQFF
TRBJ2-7 - - 13 TRBV12-3/TRBV12-4 TGTGCCAGCAGTTTTTCTTCCCCCTACGAGCAGTACTTC CASSFSSPYEQYF
TRBJ2-1 - TRBD2 16 TRBV3-1/TRBV3-2 TGTGCCAGCAGCCAAGAGGGACTAGCAGTTTACACTGAGCAGTTCTTC CASSQEGLAVYTEQFF
TRBJ2-7 once - 13 TRBV14 TGTGCCAGCAGTGGGGGCACCTACTACGAGCAGTACTTC CASSGGTYYEQYF
TRBJ1-2 - - 14 TRBV4-3 TGCGCCAGCAGCCAAGATCTGGACAGCTATGGCTACACCTTC CASSQDLDSYGYTF
TRBJ1-1 - - 11 TRBV6-5 TGTGCCAGCAAAAATCTAGAAGAAGCTTTCTTT CASKNLEEAFF
TRBJ1-2 - - 14 TRBV9 TGTGCCAGCAGCGTAGGTGGGCCTGGGTCTGGCTACACCTTC CASSVGGPGSGYTF
TRBJ1-2 - TRBD1 15 TRBV4-1 TGCGCCAGCAGCCCCTACCCGACAGGGGGACATGGCTACACCTTC CASSPYPTGGHGYTF
TRBJ2-7 - - 13 TRBV18 TGTGCCAGCTCACCGGCTGGCGGCTACGAGCAGTACTTC CASSPAGGYEQYF
TRBJ2-7 - - 13 TRBV13 TGTGCCAGCAGCTTAAGTCTGGGGGGCGAGCAGTACTTC CASSLSLGGEQYF
TRBJ2-1 - TRBD2 16 TRBV3-1/TRBV3-2 TGTGCCAGCAGCCAAGATAGCGCGGGAGGGCATATGCGGCAGTTCTTC CASSQDSAGGHMRQFF
TRBJ2-1 - - 13 TRBV27 TGTGCCAGCACCCGGGCAGGGTACAATGAGCAGTTCTTC CASTRAGYNEQFF
TRBJ2-1 - - 11 TRBV11-1 TGTGCCAGCAGCTTAGAAGTTGAGCAGTTCTTC CASSLEVEQFF
TRBJ1-1 - - 15 TRBV4-3 TGCGCCAGCAGCCAAGAACCTAACACCCGCTCGGGAGCTTTCTTT CASSQEPNTRSGAFF
TRBJ2-6 - - 15 TRBV15 TGTGCCACCAGCAGGGCCGACTCTGGGGCCAACGTCCTGACTTTC CATSRADSGANVLTF
TRBJ1-1 once - 13 TRBV28 TGTGCCAGCAGTTTAACTATATACACTGAAGCTTTCTTT CASSLTIYTEAFF
TRBJ2-1 - - 14 TRBV6-5 TGTGCCAGCTTAAGACAGGCCACCTACAATGAGCAGTTCTTC CASLRQATYNEQFF
TRBJ2-4 - TRBD2 19 TRBV7-2 TGTGCCAGCAGCTTAGAGGCTAGCGGGAGAGGTTTAGCCAAAAACATTCAGTACTTC CASSLEASGRGLAKNIQYF
TRBJ1-5 - - 14 TRBV5-1 TGCGCCAGCAGCCCCCTGGGAAACCCTCAGCCCCAGCATTTT CASSPLGNPQPQHF
TRBJ1-3 - - 14 TRBV28 TGTGCCAGCGCACCAACACACGCTGGAAACACCATATATTTT CASAPTHAGNTIYF
TRBJ2-1 - - 11 TRBV27 TGTGCCAGCAGTTCCCGGGCAGAGCAGTTCTTC CASSSRAEQFF
TRBJ2-1 - - 15 TRBV7-3 TGTGCCAGCAGCTTAAACGGGAGGCCAGGGGGTGAGCAGTTCTTC CASSLNGRPGGEQFF
TRBJ1-2 - - 16 TRBV9 TGTGCCAGCTCTAGCCCCATTAAAGGAGGGGATGACGGCTACACCTTC CASSSPIKGGDDGYTF
TRBJ2-3 - - 15 TRBV5-1 TGCGCCAGCAGCCCACGGACTGCCGTCACGGCGGCGCAGTATTTT CASSPRTAVTAAQYF
TRBJ2-7 - - 13 TRBV27 TGTGCCAGCAGTTTGGCCAGGGTATCCGAGCAGTACTTC CASSLARVSEQYF
TRBJ2-1 once - 14 TRBV18 TGTGCCAGCTCACCACCATCTCCGGGGGGCGAGCAGTTCTTC CASSPPSPGGEQFF
TRBJ2-1 - TRBD1 15 TRBV5-1 TGCGCCAGCAGCTTGGGGGGGACAGGTTCTTCTGAGCAGTTCTTC CASSLGGTGSSEQFF
TRBJ2-7 - - 15 TRBV7-9 TGTGCCAGCAGCCTAACGACAGGGACTCCCTACGAGCAGTACTTC CASSLTTGTPYEQYF
TRBJ2-3 - - 17 TRBV2 TGTGCCAGCAGTGAAGGTGACATTTCAACTAGCACAGATACGCAGTATTTT CASSEGDISTSTDTQYF
TRBJ2-3 - TRBD1 16 TRBV27 TGTGCCAGCAGTCCCCTTGGGACAGGGGAAGGGGATACGCAGTATTTT CASSPLGTGEGDTQYF
TRBJ2-1 - - 15 TRBV11-2 TGTGCCAGCAGCTTAGCTTCGGGGCTTATAAATGAGCAGTTCTTC CASSLASGLINEQFF
TRBJ2-2 - - 16 TRBV24-1 TGTGCCACCAGTGACCGGGGACCGCGCGGCACCGGGGAGCTGTTTTTT CATSDRGPRGTGELFF
TRBJ1-4 - - 14 TRBV5-1 TGCGCCAGCAGCTCCAGGCCAACTAATGAAAAACTGTTTTTT CASSSRPTNEKLFF
TRBJ2-7 - TRBD2 14 TRBV5-1 TGCGCCAGCAGCCGGGGACTAGGAATCCACGAGCAGTACTTC CASSRGLGIHEQYF
TRBJ1-4 - - 14 TRBV7-9 TGTGCCAGCAGCGATTCACCGGGACAAGGAAAACTGTTTTTT CASSDSPGQGKLFF
TRBJ2-7 - - 12 TRBV11-1 TGTGCCAGCAGCTTAGATGGGGGCCTGGAGTACTTC CASSLDGGLEYF
TRBJ1-5 - - 15 TRBV21-1 TGTGCCAGCAGCAAAGACCCCCTGTCCCTTCGGCCCCAGCATTTT CASSKDPLSLRPQHF
TRBJ2-2 once - 12 TRBV6-5 TGTGCCAGCAGTTACGAGAACGGGGAGCTGTTTTTT CASSYENGELFF